Sequencing of this T cell receptor (beta chain) was carried out in a study of blood T cell repertoires in COVID-19. Germline lookup yields CDR1 SQVTM and CDR2 ANQGSEA. CDR3 length: 16 residues. V lost 6 bases to trimming and J lost 3 bases; unmatched junction nucleotides: 8. TCRdb's table, derived via immunoSEQ multiplex PCR, lists solely in-frame clones and lacks some. The sample has 130,000 to 150,000 clones, roughly 90% seen once; the top ten hold approximately 1.2%. Ages ranged from roughly 18 to 100 years, with residence in 20 to 30 US areas. Donors were grouped by their self-reported clinical history.

This receptor was obtained from a woman younger than 45 with acute COVID-19. V is TRBV29-1 and J is TRBJ2-7; TRBD2 matches at 16 bases. Sequencing used PBMCs or T cells enriched from blood (not recorded which). CDR3 residues: CSVKGLAGGEGYEQYF. In DNA form, the CDR3 reads TGCAGCGTCAAGGGACTAGCGGGAGGGGAAGGCTACGAGCAGTACTTC.